Each of the 9 T cell receptor beta chains below was sequenced from the same sample in a study of blood T cells in healthy people across ages. With a J-beta primer mix and a sample-barcoded 5' primer, a second PCR ran about 7 to 11 cycles. TCRdb processed the 5' RACE reads anew with MiXCR; each CDR3 protein has one entry. The sample lists about 670,000 distinct CDR3 sequences, around 43% seen once, with around 30% in the top ten. Sample: blood. Receptors originate from an elderly man in good health.

This clonotype was seen ten or more times. This chain links TRBV7-9 with TRBJ2-1, with D unclear. The V and J ends lost 5 bases and 8 bases respectively, with 16 bases between them. Germline V gene data show CDR1 as SEHNR and CDR2 as FQNEAQ (reference sequence). The CDR3 totals 14 residues. The CDR3 coding sequence is TGTGCCAGCAGCCCCACGGCAGACAACTATGAGCAGTTCTTC. Its translation: CASSPTADNYEQFF.

The chain links TRBV5-6 to TRBJ2-2; TRBD1 aligns across 9 bases. Germline-derived CDR1 and CDR2 are SGHDT and YYEEEE. The V segment lost 1 base and the J segment 6 bases; nucleotides outside the gene matches: 7. The CDR3 runs 16 residues. The CDR3 DNA is TGTGCCAGCAGCTTGTCCGGGACAGGGCCGTCCGGGGAGCTGTTTTTT. Translating gives CASSLSGTGPSGELFF.

This clonotype has a handful of counts. V is TRBV20-1 and J is TRBJ2-1; TRBD2 matches 11 bases. This CDR3 is built from 17 residues. Trimming took 0 bases from V and 4 from J; bases not matched to a gene: 8. The V gene's germline CDR1 is DFQATT and CDR2 SNEGSKA (reference sequence). CDR3 sequence (DNA): TGCAGTGCTAGAGATCGCACTAGCGGGGGCCATTACAATGAGCAGTTCTTC. Protein product: CSARDRTSGGHYNEQFF.

This clonotype was observed a handful of times. The chain couples TRBV7-2 to TRBJ2-1; 7 bases align to TRBD2. V trimming: 7 bases; J trimming: 6 bases; junction bases outside the gene matches: 6. The CDR3 extends over 13 amino acids. Germline values: CDR1 SGHTA, CDR2 FQGNSA. This CDR3 is CASTSGGGNEQFF. The CDR3, as DNA: TGTGCCAGCACCTCGGGGGGAGGCAATGAGCAGTTCTTC.

The chain combines TRBV27 with TRBJ2-1; 11 nucleotides align to TRBD2. CDR3 size: 22 residues. Germline CDR1 MNHEY, CDR2 SMNVEV (reference sequence). Trimming at V came to 3 bases and at J to 6 bases, leaving 25 bases not matched to a gene. The CDR3 bases are TGTGCCAGCAGTTTGGTGGGGATCAGTAGCGGGGGGGCCCTTGGAGGGGCCAATGAGCAGTTCTTC. As protein: CASSLVGISSGGALGGANEQFF.

A single count supports this clonotype. V and J are TRBV6-2 or TRBV6-3 and TRBJ2-6; 7 positions match TRBD1. Unmatched junction bases numbered 4, after V lost 8 bases and J lost 0 bases. Germline CDR1 and CDR2: MNHEY and SVGEGT. This CDR3 comprises 15 residues. The CDR3 DNA sequence: TGTGCCAGCGAGGGACAGAGCTCTGGGGCCAACGTCCTGACTTTC. Protein: CASEGQSSGANVLTF.

The rearrangement links TRBV3-1 to TRBJ1-5, with 10 bases aligning to TRBD1. CDR3 length: 18 amino acids. Germline V lookup: CDR1 LGHDT, CDR2 YNNKEL (reference sequence). Trimming took 3 bases from V and 0 from J; bases not matched to a gene: 8. The CDR3 sequence is CASSHGDRGLYSNQPQHF. Here the CDR3 DNA reads TGTGCCAGCAGCCACGGGGACAGGGGTCTATATAGCAATCAGCCCCAGCATTTT.

The chain is built from TRBV5-1 and TRBJ2-1; 8 bases fit TRBD2. V lost 3 bases and J lost 5; bases outside the gene matches: 4. Germline V gives CDR1 SGHRS, CDR2 YFSETQ. The CDR3 is made up of 14 amino acids. This CDR3 reads CASSSGGPHNEQFF. CDR3 DNA sequence: TGCGCCAGCAGCTCGGGAGGGCCTCACAATGAGCAGTTCTTC.

The chain uses TRBV6-1 and TRBJ2-3, with 8 bases matching TRBD1. Germline loops: CDR1 MNHNS, CDR2 SASEGT. V shed 10 bases and J 5 bases; nucleotides not matched to a gene: 8. The length of the CDR3 is 13 residues. CDR3 protein: CAIKDRVGDTQYF. CDR3 sequence (DNA): TGTGCCATCAAGGACAGGGTGGGAGATACGCAGTATTTT.